The 5 T cell receptor beta chains given below trace back to one sample, sequenced in a study of blood T cell repertoires in COVID-19. Profiling relied on immunoSEQ multiplex PCR, and the TCRdb table lists in-frame clones only, not all of them. Among under 200,000 clones, about 82% were seen once, and the ten largest hold more than 5%. The sample taken for sequencing was peripheral blood. These TCRs come from a woman between 25 and 40 years old with acute or convalescent COVID-19.

The chain recombines TRBV6-6 with TRBJ2-7; 8 positions match TRBD1. Unmatched junction bases numbered 7, after V lost 4 bases and J lost 2 bases. Looked up from germline, CDR1 is MNHNY and CDR2 is SVGAGI (reference sequence). This CDR3 comprises 15 residues. The CDR3 DNA follows: TGTGCCAGCAGTTCATCCGGGACAGGACCCTACGAGCAGTACTTC. Its protein is CASSSSGTGPYEQYF.

The chain employs TRBV6-5 and TRBJ2-1; TRBD1 matches at 7 bases. The CDR3 has 13 amino acids. The germline CDR1 and CDR2 sequences are MNHEY and SVGAGI. V shed 5 bases and J 7 bases; nucleotides not matched to a gene: 5. CDR3 in DNA: TGTGCCAGCAGTCCCACACAGGGGAATGAGCAGTTCTTC. Translating gives CASSPTQGNEQFF.

The chain uses TRBV15 and TRBJ1-2; 9 bases are a match to TRBD1. The ends lost 5 bases at V and 6 bases at J; junction bases unmatched: 4. Germline V lookup: CDR1 LNHNV, CDR2 YYDKDF (reference sequence). This CDR3 has 13 residues. In nucleotides, the CDR3 is TGTGCCACCAGCCGCAACAGGGGGCATGGCTACACCTTC. Translated, it gives CATSRNRGHGYTF.

The chain combines TRBV14 with TRBJ2-1; D is possibly TRBD2 (6 bases). CDR1 and CDR2 from the germline V gene are SGHDN and FVKESK. The CDR3 runs to 15 residues. V was trimmed by 2 bases and J by 4 bases, leaving 12 bases between them. CDR3 sequence reads: CASSQRGTRYNEQFF. The CDR3 DNA follows: TGTGCCAGCAGCCAAAGAGGGACTCGGTACAATGAGCAGTTCTTC.

The V gene is TRBV7-9, the J gene TRBJ2-7, with 7 bases identical to TRBD1. CDR1 is SEHNR and CDR2 is FQNEAQ in the germline V gene (reference sequence). V gave up 4 bases and J gave up 3 bases; unmatched junction bases: 6. The CDR3 totals 14 residues. The CDR3 reads CASSSGTEIYEQYF. CDR3 bases: TGTGCCAGCAGCTCCGGGACAGAGATCTACGAGCAGTACTTC.